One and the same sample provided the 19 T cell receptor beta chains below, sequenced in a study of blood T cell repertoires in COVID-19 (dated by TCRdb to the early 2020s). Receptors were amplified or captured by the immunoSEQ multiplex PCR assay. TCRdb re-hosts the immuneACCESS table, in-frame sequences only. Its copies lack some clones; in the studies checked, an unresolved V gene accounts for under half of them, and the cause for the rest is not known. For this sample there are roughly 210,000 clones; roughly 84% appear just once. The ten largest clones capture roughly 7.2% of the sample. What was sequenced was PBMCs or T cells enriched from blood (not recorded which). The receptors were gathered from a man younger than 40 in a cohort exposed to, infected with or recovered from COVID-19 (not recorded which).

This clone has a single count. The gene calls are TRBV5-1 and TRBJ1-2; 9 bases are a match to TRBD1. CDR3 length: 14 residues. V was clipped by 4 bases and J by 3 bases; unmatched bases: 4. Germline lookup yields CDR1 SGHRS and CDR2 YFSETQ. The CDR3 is CASSRQGEDYGYTF. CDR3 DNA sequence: TGCGCCAGCAGCCGACAGGGGGAAGACTATGGCTACACCTTC.

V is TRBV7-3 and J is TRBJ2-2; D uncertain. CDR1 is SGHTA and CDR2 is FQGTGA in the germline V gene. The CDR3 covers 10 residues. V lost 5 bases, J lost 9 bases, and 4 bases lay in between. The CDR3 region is CASSPWELFF. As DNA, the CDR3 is TGTGCCAGCAGCCCGTGGGAGCTGTTTTTT.

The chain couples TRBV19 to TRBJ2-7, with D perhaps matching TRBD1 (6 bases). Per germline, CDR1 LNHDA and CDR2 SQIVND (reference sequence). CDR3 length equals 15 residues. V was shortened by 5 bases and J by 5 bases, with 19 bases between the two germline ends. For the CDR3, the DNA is TGTGCCAGTAGTTTATCACGTAACAGGGTGGACGAGCAGTACTTC. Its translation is CASSLSRNRVDEQYF.

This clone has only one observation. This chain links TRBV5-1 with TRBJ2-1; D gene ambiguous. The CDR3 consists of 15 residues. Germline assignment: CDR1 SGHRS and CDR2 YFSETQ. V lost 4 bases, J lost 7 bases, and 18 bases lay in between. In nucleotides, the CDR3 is TGCGCCAGCAGCCGACCGGATGCAGGCCGTAATGAGCAGTTCTTC. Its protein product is CASSRPDAGRNEQFF.

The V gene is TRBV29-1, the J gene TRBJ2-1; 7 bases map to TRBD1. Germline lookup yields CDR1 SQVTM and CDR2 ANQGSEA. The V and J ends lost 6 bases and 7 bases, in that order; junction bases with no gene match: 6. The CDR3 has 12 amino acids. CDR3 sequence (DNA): TGCAGCGTCGACGACAGGGTGAATGAGCAGTTCTTC. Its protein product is CSVDDRVNEQFF.

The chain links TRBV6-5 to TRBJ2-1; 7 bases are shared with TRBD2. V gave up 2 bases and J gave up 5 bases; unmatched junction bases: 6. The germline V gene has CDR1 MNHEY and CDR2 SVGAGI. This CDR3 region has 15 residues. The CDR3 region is CASSYGGEPHNEQFF. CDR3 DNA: TGTGCCAGCAGTTACGGGGGGGAGCCCCACAATGAGCAGTTCTTC.

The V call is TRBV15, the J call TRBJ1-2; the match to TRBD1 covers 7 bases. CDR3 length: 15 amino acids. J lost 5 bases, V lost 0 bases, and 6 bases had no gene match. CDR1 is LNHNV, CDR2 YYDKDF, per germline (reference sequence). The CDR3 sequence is CATSRDAVRGYGYTF. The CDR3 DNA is TGTGCCACCAGCAGAGATGCGGTCAGGGGGTATGGCTACACCTTC.

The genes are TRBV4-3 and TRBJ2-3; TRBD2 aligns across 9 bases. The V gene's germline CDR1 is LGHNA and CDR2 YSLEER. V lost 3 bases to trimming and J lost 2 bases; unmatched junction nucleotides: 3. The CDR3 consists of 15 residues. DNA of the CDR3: TGCGCCAGCAGCCAGCTAGCGGGACCCACAGATACGCAGTATTTT. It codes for CASSQLAGPTDTQYF.

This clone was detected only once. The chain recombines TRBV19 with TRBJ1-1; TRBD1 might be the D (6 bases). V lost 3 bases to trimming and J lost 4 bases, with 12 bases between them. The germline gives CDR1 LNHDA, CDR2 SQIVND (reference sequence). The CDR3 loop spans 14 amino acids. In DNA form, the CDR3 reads TGTGCCAGTAGTATTAAACAGGGATCCACTGAAGCTTTCTTT. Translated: CASSIKQGSTEAFF.

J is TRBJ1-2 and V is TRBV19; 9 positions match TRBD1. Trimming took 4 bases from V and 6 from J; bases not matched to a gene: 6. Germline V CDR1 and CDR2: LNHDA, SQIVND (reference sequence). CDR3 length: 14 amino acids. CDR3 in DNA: TGTGCCAGTAGTAACCCCAGACAGGGGGATGGCTACACCTTC. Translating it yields CASSNPRQGDGYTF.

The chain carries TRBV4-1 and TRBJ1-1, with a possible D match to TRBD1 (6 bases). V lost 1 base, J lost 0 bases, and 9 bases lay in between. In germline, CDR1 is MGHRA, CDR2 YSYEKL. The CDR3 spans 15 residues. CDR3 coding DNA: TGCGCCAGCAGCCAAGCCGGACAGCTGAACACTGAAGCTTTCTTT. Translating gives CASSQAGQLNTEAFF.

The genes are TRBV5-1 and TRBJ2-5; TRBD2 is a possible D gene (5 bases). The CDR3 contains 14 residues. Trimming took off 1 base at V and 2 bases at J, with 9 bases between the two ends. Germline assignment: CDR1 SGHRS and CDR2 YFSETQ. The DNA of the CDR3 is TGCGCCAGCAGCTTGTTCGGGGTACAAGAGACCCAGTACTTC. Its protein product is CASSLFGVQETQYF.

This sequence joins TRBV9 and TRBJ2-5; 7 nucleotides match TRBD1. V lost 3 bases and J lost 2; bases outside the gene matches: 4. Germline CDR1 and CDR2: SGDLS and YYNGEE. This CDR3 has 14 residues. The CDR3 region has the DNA TGTGCCAGCAGCGCCTCGGGACAGCAAGAGACCCAGTACTTC. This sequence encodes CASSASGQQETQYF.

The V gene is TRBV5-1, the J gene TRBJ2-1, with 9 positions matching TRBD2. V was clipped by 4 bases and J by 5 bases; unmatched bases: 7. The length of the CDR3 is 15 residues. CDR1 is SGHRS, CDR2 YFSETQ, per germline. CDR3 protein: CASSDSGSLNNEQFF. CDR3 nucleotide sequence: TGCGCCAGCAGCGATAGCGGGAGTTTAAACAATGAGCAGTTCTTC. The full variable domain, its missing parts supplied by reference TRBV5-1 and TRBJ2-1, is KAGVTQTPRYLIKTRGQQVTLSCSPISGHRSVSWYQQTPGQGLQFLFEYFSETQRNKGNFPGRFSGRQFSNSRSEMNVSTLELGDSALYLCASSDSGSLNNEQFFGPGTRLTVL.

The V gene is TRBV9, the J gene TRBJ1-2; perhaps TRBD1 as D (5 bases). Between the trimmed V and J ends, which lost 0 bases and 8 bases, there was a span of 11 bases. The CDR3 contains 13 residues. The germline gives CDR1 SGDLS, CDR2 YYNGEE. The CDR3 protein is CASSVVLGAGYTF. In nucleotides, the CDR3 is TGTGCCAGCAGCGTAGTTCTAGGGGCAGGCTACACCTTC.

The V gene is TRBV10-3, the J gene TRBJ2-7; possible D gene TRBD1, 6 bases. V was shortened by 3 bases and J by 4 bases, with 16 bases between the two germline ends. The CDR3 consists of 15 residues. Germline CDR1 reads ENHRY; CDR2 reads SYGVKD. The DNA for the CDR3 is TGTGCCATCAGTGAAGAAGGATGGGGACAATACGAGCAGTACTTC. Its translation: CAISEEGWGQYEQYF.

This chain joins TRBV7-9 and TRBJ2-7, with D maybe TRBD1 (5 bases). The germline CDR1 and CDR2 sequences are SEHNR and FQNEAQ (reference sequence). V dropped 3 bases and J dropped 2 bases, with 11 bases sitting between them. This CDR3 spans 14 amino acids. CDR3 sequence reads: CASSFGRDPYEQYF. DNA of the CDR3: TGTGCCAGCAGCTTCGGCAGGGATCCCTACGAGCAGTACTTC.

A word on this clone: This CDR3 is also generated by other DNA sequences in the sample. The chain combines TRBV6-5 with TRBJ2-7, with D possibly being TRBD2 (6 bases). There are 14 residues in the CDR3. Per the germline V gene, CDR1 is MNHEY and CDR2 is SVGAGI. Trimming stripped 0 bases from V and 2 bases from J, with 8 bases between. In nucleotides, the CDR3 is TGTGCCAGCAGTTACTCGGGCGGGACCTACGAGCAGTACTTC. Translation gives CASSYSGGTYEQYF.

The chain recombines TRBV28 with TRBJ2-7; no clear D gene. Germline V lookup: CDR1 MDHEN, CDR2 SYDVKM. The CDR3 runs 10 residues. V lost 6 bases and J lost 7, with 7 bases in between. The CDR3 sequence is CASSELEQYF. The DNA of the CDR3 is TGTGCCAGCAGCGAGCTTGAGCAGTACTTC.